This T cell receptor beta chain was profiled in a study of blood T cell repertoires in COVID-19 (dated by TCRdb to 2020 to 2021). A note on the overall study: The collaborator samples originated in the United States, Italy and Spain and spanned the acute and convalescent phases of COVID-19. The prospective study material was composed of cDNA or gDNA derived from T cells, B-cell-depleted T cells, or PBMCs. Deeply sampled blood TCRbeta repertoires from subjects exposed to, actively infected with, or recovered from COVID-19 were included in the dataset. A freely available public database, intended as a resource for researchers studying the immune response to SARS-CoV-2, is where the repertoires were released. The samples were drawn from the first 160 participants of the ongoing ImmuneRACE study and from 1,254 subjects provided by 6 global collaborators. The sample metadata nearly always contained a de-identified subject ID, COVID-19 status, age in years and sex. HLA class I and class II types, where available, came from metadata supplied by the sample provider rather than from assay-based typing.

As for this clone: Its recognized antigen is unknown. Qualities for individual bases were not recorded, and no much larger clone is one base off.

One collaborating source in Seattle enrolled patients while the patients were actively infected and followed the patients over time throughout the course of disease. Whole blood was collected in K2EDTA tubes by collaborating institutions according to the institutions' own protocols. For TCRbeta analysis, collaborator samples were shipped as frozen whole blood, as isolated PBMCs, or as DNA extracted from either sample type. Taken from the germline V gene, the CDR1 and CDR2 loops are SGDLS and YYNGEE. Trimming removed 0 bases from V and 4 bases from J, leaving 11 bases between the germline ends. The CDR3 goes from the cysteine to the phenylalanine over 14 residues. The only DNA kept is the CDR3, 42 bases in frame from the first base. On the study overall, not on this receptor specifically: How much clinical and demographic metadata was included differed by source and by participant, and the metadata was provided uncurated.

The immunoSEQ Assay, a bias-controlled multiplex PCR, was used to amplify TCRbeta CDR3 regions from genomic DNA. From the authors' description of their analysis: The number of nucleated cells in each sample was estimated from the amplification of reference gene primers within the assay. To quantify the absolute abundance of each unique TCRbeta CDR3 rearrangement, sequence reads were collapsed and filtered. For each sample, productive Simpson clonality was calculated by taking the square root of Simpson's diversity index across productive rearrangements. Sourced from immuneACCESS, this table was stored by TCRdb with only in-frame sequences that have V and J called. A share of the clones is absent; for the studies checked, an unresolved V gene accounts for under half, and the remainder has no known explanation. V and J calls and clone size are given by that table; D and trimming were obtained from the DNA. This sample gives 250,000 to 350,000 clones in total; 80% to 90% of them show up just once. 6.3% of the sample goes to the ten largest clones.

Recombination linked TRBV9 to TRBJ2-7, with TRBD2 as a weak D call on 5 bases. The source of this sequence is a woman aged 45-65 years with COVID-19, enrolled during active disease. Material for sequencing was peripheral blood. The CDR3 protein sequence reads: CASSVGSSNYEQYF. The sequenced DNA is TGTGCCAGCAGCGTAGGTTCTAGCAATTACGAGCAGTACTTC.